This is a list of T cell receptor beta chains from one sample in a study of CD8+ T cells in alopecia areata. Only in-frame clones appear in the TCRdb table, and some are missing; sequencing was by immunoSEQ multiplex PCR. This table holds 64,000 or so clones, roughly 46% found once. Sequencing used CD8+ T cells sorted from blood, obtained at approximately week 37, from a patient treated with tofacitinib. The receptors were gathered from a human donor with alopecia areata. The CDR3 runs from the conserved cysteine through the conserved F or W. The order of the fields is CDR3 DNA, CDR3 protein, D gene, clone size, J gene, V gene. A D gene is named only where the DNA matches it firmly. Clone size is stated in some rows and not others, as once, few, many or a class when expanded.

TGTGCCAGCAGCTTAGGCCAGGGCGGCTACACCTTC,CASSLGQGGYTF,.,.,TRBJ1-2,TRBV7-9
TGCAGCGCCCGGGACACTTCCTACAATGAGCAGTTCTTC,CSARDTSYNEQFF,.,.,TRBJ2-1,TRBV29-1
TGTGCCAGTAGCAGGACTAGCGGGAGCAATGAGCAGTTCTTC,CASSRTSGSNEQFF,TRBD2,.,TRBJ2-1,TRBV19
TGCGCCAGCAGCCAAGACGTTGGGGGGGATACGCAGTATTTT,CASSQDVGGDTQYF,.,few,TRBJ2-3,TRBV4-1
TGTGCCAGCAGCTTAGTTCCCGTCATGAACACTGAAGCTTTCTTT,CASSLVPVMNTEAFF,.,.,TRBJ1-1,TRBV7-2
TGCGCCAGCAGCGATGGGACGGATAGCTCCTACGAGCAGTACTTC,CASSDGTDSSYEQYF,.,.,TRBJ2-7,TRBV4-1
TGTGCCAGCAGCTTAGGGTTGCAGGGCCAAGAGACCCAGTACTTC,CASSLGLQGQETQYF,.,.,TRBJ2-5,TRBV7-9
TGCGCCAGCAGCTTGGGTTTTGGCTACACCTTC,CASSLGFGYTF,.,.,TRBJ1-2,TRBV5-1
TGTGCCAGCAGGGGGACTAGCGGGAGCAGTCGGGAGACCCAGTACTTC,CASRGTSGSSRETQYF,TRBD2,once,TRBJ2-5,TRBV2
TGCGCCAGCAGCCCTGGGACTATCTTCACAGATACGCAGTATTTT,CASSPGTIFTDTQYF,TRBD2,once,TRBJ2-3,TRBV4-1
TGTGCCAGCAGCCTTACATCTGTCCCCGAGCAGTACTTC,CASSLTSVPEQYF,.,many,TRBJ2-7,TRBV28
TGTGCCAGCAGCTTAGGCGAAACTAACTATGGCTACACCTTC,CASSLGETNYGYTF,.,.,TRBJ1-2,TRBV7-2
TGTGCCAGCAGCTTACAGGGGGCTGAGAATGAGCAGTTCTTC,CASSLQGAENEQFF,TRBD1,.,TRBJ2-1,TRBV7-6
TGTGCCAGCAGCGCAGGGGGACTAGCGGGGATCAATGAGCAGTTCTTC,CASSAGGLAGINEQFF,TRBD2,.,TRBJ2-1,TRBV9
TGTGCCAGCAGCCCCACGGGAGACCACCACGAGCAGTACTTC,CASSPTGDHHEQYF,.,.,TRBJ2-7,TRBV9
TGTGCCAGCAGCGACAGGGGAGTGGACGAGCAGTACTTC,CASSDRGVDEQYF,TRBD1,.,TRBJ2-7,TRBV11-3
TGTGCCACCGACCTCGGGCGGGAACTTGAGCAGTACTTC,CATDLGRELEQYF,.,few,TRBJ2-7,TRBV2
TGCGCCAGCAGCTTGGCCGCGACTCGGAGGTCCTACAATGAGCAGTTCTTC,CASSLAATRRSYNEQFF,.,.,TRBJ2-1,TRBV5-1
TGCGCCAGCAGCCAAGAGGCCGGGATAGACGGGGAGCTGTTTTTT,CASSQEAGIDGELFF,.,.,TRBJ2-2,TRBV4-3
TGCAGCGTGGCCCCGGAAGGGACCTATAACACCGGGGAGCTGTTTTTT,CSVAPEGTYNTGELFF,.,few,TRBJ2-2,TRBV29-1
TGTGCCAGCAGTTTAGGAGGAGTGGGGCAAGAGACCCAGTACTTC,CASSLGGVGQETQYF,.,few,TRBJ2-5,TRBV27
TGTGCCAGAAGTTCGACAGGGAGGGTTGGCTCCTACGAGCAGTACTTC,CARSSTGRVGSYEQYF,.,.,TRBJ2-7,TRBV2
TGCAGCGCCTCGGGACTAGCGGGAGGATTTGGGATTTACGAGCAGTACTTC,CSASGLAGGFGIYEQYF,TRBD2,.,TRBJ2-7,TRBV29-1
TGTGCCACCAGCAGAGAAGACAGTGATAGCAATCAGCCCCAGCATTTT,CATSREDSDSNQPQHF,.,.,TRBJ1-5,TRBV15
TGCAGCGTGGCCGGGACAGCTAACACCGGGGAGCTGTTTTTT,CSVAGTANTGELFF,TRBD1,few,TRBJ2-2,TRBV29-1
TGTGCCTACGGACTAGCGGGAGACGAGCAGTACTTC,CAYGLAGDEQYF,TRBD2,few,TRBJ2-7,TRBV30
TGCGCCAGCAGCCAAGCGGGACAGGGGGCATACGAGCAGTACTTC,CASSQAGQGAYEQYF,TRBD1,few,TRBJ2-7,TRBV4-1
TGTGCCAGCAGCCCCGGGGGCAGCCCCCGTGAAAAACTGTTTTTT,CASSPGGSPREKLFF,.,.,TRBJ1-4,TRBV13
TGTGCCAGCAGCCAAGAAGGGGGGGGGACCTACAATGAGCAGTTCTTC,CASSQEGGGTYNEQFF,.,.,TRBJ2-1,TRBV4-2
TGTGCCATCAGTGAGGGGACCGCCGTAGGGACTAGCGGGAGATCCCCCTCCTACAATGAGCAGTTCTTC,CAISEGTAVGTSGRSPSYNEQFF,TRBD2,.,TRBJ2-1,TRBV10-3
TGCAGCGTTGACGGCGCGGGAGGGGGGTTTGGTACAGATACGCAGTATTTT,CSVDGAGGGFGTDTQYF,TRBD2,.,TRBJ2-3,TRBV29-1
TGTGCCTGCCGTGACACGCTAGGGGAAAAACTGTTTTTT,CACRDTLGEKLFF,.,few,TRBJ1-4,TRBV30
TGTGCCAGCAGCCCGACGGACCCCGAGCAGTACTTC,CASSPTDPEQYF,.,.,TRBJ2-7,TRBV7-2
TGTGCCAGTAGTCTCGCCAATGAGCAGTTCTTC,CASSLANEQFF,.,few,TRBJ2-1,TRBV19